One sample yielded the 27 T cell receptor beta chains listed below, sequenced in a study of blood T cells in healthy people across ages. With a J-beta primer mix and a sample-barcoded 5' primer, a second PCR ran about 6 to 11 cycles. One entry per CDR3 protein results from TCRdb running MiXCR on the 5' RACE reads. The sample gives hundreds of thousands of distinct CDR3 sequences, around 42% of which show up once; under 20% is in the top ten. Sequences were obtained from blood. These receptors all come from a man in his 60s in good health.

The count of this clonotype is one. V and J are TRBV11-2 and TRBJ2-3, with 10 bases identical to TRBD1. The CDR3 contains 17 residues. The trim removed 5 bases at V and 4 bases at J, leaving 12 bases unmatched. Germline V lookup: CDR1 SGHAT, CDR2 FQNNGV. CDR3 DNA sequence: TGTGCCAGCAGCGCCCCACCCGGGACAGGGGTATCAGATACGCAGTATTTT. It is translated as CASSAPPGTGVSDTQYF.

This clonotype was observed a few times. The rearrangement uses TRBV20-1 and TRBJ2-4, with D hard to call. CDR1 DFQATT and CDR2 SNEGSKA come from the germline V gene (reference sequence). This CDR3 has 14 amino acids. V dropped 3 bases and J dropped 0 bases, with 9 bases sitting between them. CDR3 residues: CSASRNIAKNIQYF. CDR3 coding DNA: TGCAGTGCTAGCCGAAACATAGCCAAAAACATTCAGTACTTC.

The sample holds one count of this clonotype. This chain links TRBV4-1 with TRBJ2-5; no clear D. CDR3 length: 15 amino acids. With 1 base removed from V and 0 bases from J, the gap between germline ends came to 9 bases. Germline assignment: CDR1 MGHRA and CDR2 YSYEKL. The chain's CDR3 is CASSQVFVDQETQYF. The CDR3 bases are TGCGCCAGCAGCCAAGTCTTTGTAGACCAAGAGACCCAGTACTTC.

The CDR3 is CASNLDRGGSETQYF. DNA for the CDR3: TGCGCCAGCAACCTCGACCGGGGGGGGAGTGAGACCCAGTACTTC. The chain joins TRBV5-1 to TRBJ2-7, with 8 bases that match TRBD2. The last part of the DNA fits TRBJ2-5 better; the J call may be wrong. The CDR3 is 15 amino acids. From germline, CDR1 is SGHRS and CDR2 YFSETQ.

The chain carries TRBV6-2 or TRBV6-3 and TRBJ2-7; tentatively, D is TRBD2 (5 bases). The J call may be mistaken, given a closer DNA end match to TRBJ2-5. This CDR3 is 16 amino acids long. Germline V gives CDR1 MNHEY, CDR2 SVGEGT. CDR3 in amino acids: CASSYPSLADQETQYF. The CDR3 DNA sequence: TGTGCCAGCAGTTACCCGAGTCTAGCTGACCAAGAGACCCAGTACTTC.

CDR3 sequence (DNA): TGCGCCAGCAGCCTAACCGGGACTAGCGGGGGGCGAACCTACAATGAGCAGTTCTTC. It codes for CASSLTGTSGGRTYNEQFF. The chain is built from TRBV4-1 and TRBJ2-1; 15 nucleotides line up with TRBD2. The length of the CDR3 is 19 residues. From germline, CDR1 is MGHRA and CDR2 YSYEKL. Trimming at V came to 4 bases and at J to 2 bases, leaving 9 bases not matched to a gene.

This rearrangement joins TRBV20-1 to TRBJ2-1; TRBD2 matches 10 bases. The germline CDR1 and CDR2 sequences are DFQATT and SNEGSKA (reference sequence). V was clipped by 1 base and J by 4 bases; unmatched bases: 4. This CDR3 has 15 residues. The CDR3 sequence: CSARALAGDYNEQFF. CDR3 DNA: TGCAGTGCTAGAGCCCTAGCGGGGGATTACAATGAGCAGTTCTTC.

This clonotype was counted ten times or more. With a much larger clone just one base away, this may be a read error. This chain uses TRBV7-2 with TRBJ2-3; a weak D match, TRBD1 (6 bases). Germline CDR1 reads SGHTA; CDR2 reads FQGNSA. The CDR3 is 15 amino acids. V lost 1 base to trimming and J lost 5 bases, with 13 bases between them. In DNA, the CDR3 is TGTGCCAGCAGCTTAGTGGCGACAGGCAAAGATACGCAGTATTTT. Its translation: CASSLVATGKDTQYF.

This clonotype was found many times. The chain couples TRBV7-9 to TRBJ2-7; 8 positions agree with TRBD1. Trimming at V came to 5 bases and at J to 9 bases, leaving 9 bases not matched to a gene. Germline V gene data show CDR1 as SEHNR and CDR2 as FQNEAQ (reference sequence). This CDR3 comprises 13 residues. CDR3 sequence reads: CASSPRTGLGQYF. CDR3 in DNA: TGTGCCAGCAGCCCCCGGACAGGGTTAGGGCAGTACTTC.

This clonotype was seen at least ten times. V usage is TRBV30 and J usage is TRBJ1-2; possible D gene TRBD1, 5 bases. V lost 0 bases and J lost 8, with 19 bases in between. This CDR3 has 15 residues. Looked up from germline, CDR1 is GTSNPN and CDR2 is SVGIG (reference sequence). The CDR3, as DNA: TGTGCCTGGAGTGTAGATACGGGGACTGTTGGGGGCTACACCTTC. Translating gives CAWSVDTGTVGGYTF.

The sample holds many counts of this clonotype. V and J are TRBV6-6 and TRBJ2-7; 10 bases are shared with TRBD2. The V segment lost 4 bases and the J segment 1 base; nucleotides outside the gene matches: 7. This CDR3 has 16 residues. The germline V gene encodes CDR1 MNHNY and CDR2 SVGAGI (reference sequence). The CDR3 nucleotides read TGTGCCAGCAGTTCCGATCTAGCGGGGGTGTCCTACGAGCAGTACTTC. This translates into CASSSDLAGVSYEQYF.

This clonotype was observed a few times. V usage is TRBV10-2 and J usage is TRBJ2-5, with D uncertain. The CDR3 covers 13 residues. V gave up 3 bases and J gave up 7 bases, with 12 bases separating them. The germline V gene encodes CDR1 WSHSY and CDR2 SAAADI. The CDR3 loop is CASSDSPPRTQYF. For the CDR3, the DNA is TGCGCCAGCAGTGACTCCCCTCCTAGGACCCAGTACTTC.

The J gene is TRBJ2-3, the V gene TRBV6-2 or TRBV6-3; 8 nucleotides match TRBD2. The CDR3 loop spans 15 amino acids. The V segment lost 7 bases and the J segment 2 bases; nucleotides outside the gene matches: 8. CDR1 is MNHEY and CDR2 is SVGEGT in the germline V gene. The CDR3 coding sequence is TGTGCCAGCACCGGACTAGCCTCTGCCACAGATACGCAGTATTTT. Protein product: CASTGLASATDTQYF.

The chain has TRBV7-3 and TRBJ2-1; D unclear. The closer fit of TRBJ2-7 to the DNA end suggests the J call may be wrong. The CDR3 runs to 16 residues. Germline values: CDR1 SGHTA, CDR2 FQGTGA. The CDR3: CASSVSGPSSYNEQYF. DNA of the CDR3: TGTGCCAGCAGCGTCTCTGGGCCGAGCTCCTACAATGAGCAGTACTTC.

V is TRBV2 and J is TRBJ1-5; weak D call: TRBD1 (6 bases). The CDR3 has 15 residues. The germline gives CDR1 SNHLY, CDR2 FYNNEI. V was cut by 1 base and J by 7 bases, with 14 bases left in between. The CDR3 nucleotides read TGTGCCAGCAGTGAAGGGGGACGCCAGGGGCAGCCCCAGCATTTT. Translation gives CASSEGGRQGQPQHF.

In DNA form, the CDR3 reads TGTGCCAGCAGCCAAGAAGGCGGGGGCGGGGGTACGCAGTATTTT. It encodes CASSQEGGGGGTQYF. This chain connects TRBV3-1 to TRBJ2-3, with D tentatively TRBD2 (7 bases). V was clipped by 0 bases and J by 8 bases, with 15 bases between them. CDR3 length equals 15 residues. The germline V gene encodes CDR1 LGHDT and CDR2 YNNKEL (reference sequence).

J is TRBJ1-2 and V is TRBV2; perhaps TRBD1 as D (5 bases). The CDR3 spans 12 residues. In germline, CDR1 is SNHLY, CDR2 FYNNEI. Trimming stripped 9 bases from V and 5 bases from J, with 13 bases between. The CDR3 spells CARDGGEYGYTF. The CDR3, as DNA: TGTGCCAGAGATGGGGGGGAGTATGGCTACACCTTC.

This chain uses TRBV12-3 or TRBV12-4 with TRBJ2-5; the match to TRBD2 covers 14 bases. The CDR3 sequence is 16 residues long. Trimming at V came to 3 bases and at J to 4 bases, leaving 4 bases not matched to a gene. CDR3 in amino acids: CASSFRLAGGAETQYF. CDR3 bases: TGTGCCAGCAGTTTTCGACTAGCGGGGGGGGCAGAGACCCAGTACTTC.

On this clonotype: It may be a read error: a sequence one base away is much more abundant. The V gene is TRBV7-2, the J gene TRBJ2-3, with D unresolved. The CDR3 runs to 13 residues. The V gene's germline CDR1 is SGHTA and CDR2 FQGNSA. The CDR3 DNA sequence: TGTGCCAGCAACTTAACAGCCACAGATACGCAGTATTTT. Translation gives CASNLTATDTQYF.

The V gene is TRBV20-1, the J gene TRBJ2-1; weak D call: TRBD2 (6 bases). Germline V gene lookup returns CDR1 DFQATT and CDR2 SNEGSKA (reference sequence). V dropped 5 bases and J dropped 6 bases, with 14 bases sitting between them. The CDR3 has 13 residues. As DNA, the CDR3 is TGCAGTGCTGGCCTGGGACTGGTCAATGAGCAGTTCTTC. It translates to CSAGLGLVNEQFF.

On this clonotype: This sequence may be a read error, since a much larger clone differs from it by one base. The J gene is TRBJ2-1, the V gene TRBV12-3 or TRBV12-4, with TRBD2 as a possible D gene (5 bases). The CDR3 is 12 residues long. V gave up 6 bases and J gave up 12 bases, with 15 bases separating them. The CDR3 protein is CASSPYGGAQFF. CDR3 sequence (DNA): TGTGCCAGCAGCCCTTACGGAGGCGCGCAGTTCTTC.

This chain connects TRBV12-3 or TRBV12-4 to TRBJ2-7; D may correspond to TRBD1 or TRBD2 (7 bases each). The CDR3 length is 13 residues. V lost 5 bases, J lost 6 bases, and 14 bases lay in between. The CDR3 region is CASSQGEGREQYF. The CDR3 nucleotides are TGTGCCAGCAGTCAGGGGGAGGGTCGCGAGCAGTACTTC.

The V gene is TRBV7-2, the J gene TRBJ1-6; 7 positions match TRBD1. V lost 2 bases, J lost 3 bases, and 10 bases stayed unmatched. Germline loops: CDR1 SGHTA, CDR2 FQGNSA. There are 18 residues in the CDR3. The CDR3 loop is CASSLYRGPQNYNSPLHF. CDR3 nucleotides: TGTGCCAGCAGCTTATACAGGGGACCCCAAAACTATAATTCACCCCTCCACTTT.

V usage is TRBV20-1 and J usage is TRBJ1-6; 7 bases agree with TRBD1. This CDR3 contains 15 residues. Germline loops: CDR1 DFQATT, CDR2 SNEGSKA (reference sequence). V shed 1 base and J 5 bases; nucleotides not matched to a gene: 5. CDR3 in amino acids: CSARADRAHNSPLHF. Here the CDR3 DNA reads TGCAGTGCTAGAGCTGACAGGGCGCATAATTCACCCCTCCACTTT.

This clonotype was picked up one time. V gene TRBV5-1 combines with J gene TRBJ2-3; a weak D match, TRBD2 (5 bases). Germline lookup yields CDR1 SGHRS and CDR2 YFSETQ. V gave up 7 bases and J gave up 2 bases, with 14 bases separating them. The CDR3 covers 14 residues. The CDR3 coding sequence is TGCGCCAGCGGATGGACGGGGAACACAGATACGCAGTATTTT. Translation: CASGWTGNTDTQYF.

V usage is TRBV6-2 or TRBV6-3 and J usage is TRBJ2-5; the D is unclear. Judging by the DNA end, TRBJ2-7 fits better; the J call may be wrong. CDR1 and CDR2 from the germline V gene are MNHEY and SVGEGT. CDR3 length equals 16 residues. The CDR3, as DNA: TGTGCCAGCAGTTACGACGCGACCGCTGTCCCCTCCGAGCAGTACTTC. Its translation is CASSYDATAVPSEQYF.

This clonotype was picked up a small number of times. The chain uses TRBV24-1 and TRBJ2-6, with D possibly being TRBD1 (6 bases). Trimming cost V 4 bases and J 4 bases, with 16 bases left between them. Germline V gene sequence: CDR1 KGHDR, CDR2 SFDVKD. The CDR3 is made up of 17 amino acids. CDR3 nucleotides: TGTGCCACCAGTGACTCCCGACAGGCTCTGGGGGCCAACGTCCTGACTTTC. Translated, it gives CATSDSRQALGANVLTF.